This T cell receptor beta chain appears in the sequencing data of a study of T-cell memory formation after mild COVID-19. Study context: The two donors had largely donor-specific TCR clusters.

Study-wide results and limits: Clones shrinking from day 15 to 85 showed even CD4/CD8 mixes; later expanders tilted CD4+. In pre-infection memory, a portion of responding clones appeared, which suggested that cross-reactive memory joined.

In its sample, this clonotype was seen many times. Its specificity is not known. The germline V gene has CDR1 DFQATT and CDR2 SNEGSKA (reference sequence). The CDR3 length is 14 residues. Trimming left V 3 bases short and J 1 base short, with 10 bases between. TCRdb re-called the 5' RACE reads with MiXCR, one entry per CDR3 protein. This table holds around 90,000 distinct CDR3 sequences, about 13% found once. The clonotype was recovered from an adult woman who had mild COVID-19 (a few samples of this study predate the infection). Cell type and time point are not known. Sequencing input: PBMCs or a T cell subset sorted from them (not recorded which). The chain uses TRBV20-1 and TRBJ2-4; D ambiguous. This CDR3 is CSASPTVAKNIQYF. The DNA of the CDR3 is TGCAGTGCTAGCCCGACGGTCGCCAAAAACATTCAGTACTTC.